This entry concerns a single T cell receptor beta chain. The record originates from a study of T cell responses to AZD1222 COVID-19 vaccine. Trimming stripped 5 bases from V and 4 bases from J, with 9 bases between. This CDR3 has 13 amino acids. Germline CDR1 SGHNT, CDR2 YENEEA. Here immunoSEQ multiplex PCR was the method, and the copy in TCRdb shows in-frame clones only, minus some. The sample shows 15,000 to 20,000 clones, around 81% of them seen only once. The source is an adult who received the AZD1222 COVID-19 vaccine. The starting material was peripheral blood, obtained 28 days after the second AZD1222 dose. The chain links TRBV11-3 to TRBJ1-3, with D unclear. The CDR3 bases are TGTGCCAGCAGCACCGGGGTCGGAAACACCATATATTTT. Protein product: CASSTGVGNTIYF.